Shown below are 9 T cell receptor beta chains from a single sample sequenced in a study of T cells in localized non-small cell lung cancer. TCRdb's copy holds only in-frame clones and misses some; the assay was immunoSEQ multiplex PCR. The sample contains around 140,000 clones, 70% to 90% of which appear only once. Sequenced here: peripheral blood, sampled before any cancer treatment. The receptor source for this set is a female donor over 55 with stage I lung adenocarcinoma.

The chain couples TRBV19 to TRBJ2-7, with 9 bases identical to TRBD1. Unmatched junction bases numbered 10, after V lost 6 bases and J lost 4 bases. The CDR3 contains 15 residues. Germline V CDR1 and CDR2: LNHDA, SQIVND (reference sequence). The CDR3 sequence: CASSKPGQGIYEQYF. The DNA for the CDR3 is TGTGCCAGTAGCAAACCGGGACAGGGAATTTACGAGCAGTACTTC.

V and J are TRBV5-4 and TRBJ2-5, with 8 bases lining up with TRBD1. The CDR3 sequence is 17 residues long. V lost 1 base and J lost 5; bases outside the gene matches: 13. Germline lookup yields CDR1 SGHNT and CDR2 YYREEE (reference sequence). In DNA form, the CDR3 reads TGTGCCAGCAGCTTGCCAGACAGGGGTCAGGGGAGGGAGACCCAGTACTTC. It encodes CASSLPDRGQGRETQYF.

This clone has only a few counts. The chain links TRBV27 to TRBJ1-1, with TRBD1 matching 7 bases. Germline V gives CDR1 MNHEY, CDR2 SMNVEV (reference sequence). V shed 0 bases and J 9 bases; nucleotides not matched to a gene: 10. The CDR3 runs to 15 residues. This CDR3 is CASSLSGVAGGKAFF. The CDR3 region has the DNA TGTGCCAGCAGTTTATCGGGAGTTGCAGGGGGGAAAGCTTTCTTT.

This chain links TRBV27 with TRBJ2-5; 8 nucleotides line up with TRBD2. The CDR3 consists of 15 residues. V lost 6 bases, J lost 1 base, and 7 bases stayed unmatched. Per germline, CDR1 MNHEY and CDR2 SMNVEV (reference sequence). CDR3 bases: TGTGCCAGCAGCGCCGGGAGGGGTCGCCAAGAGACCCAGTACTTC. This gives the protein CASSAGRGRQETQYF.

The rearrangement links TRBV7-3 to TRBJ1-1, with 10 bases lining up with TRBD1. The length of the CDR3 is 18 residues. V shed 2 bases and J 11 bases; nucleotides not matched to a gene: 20. Per germline, CDR1 SGHTA and CDR2 FQGTGA. CDR3 sequence reads: CASSLALRYGTGEDVAFF. CDR3 sequence (DNA): TGTGCCAGCAGCTTAGCGCTAAGATATGGGACAGGGGAGGATGTGGCTTTCTTT.

The chain links TRBV5-1 to TRBJ1-2, with D perhaps TRBD1 (6 bases). V lost 0 bases and J lost 4, with 16 bases in between. Germline V lookup: CDR1 SGHRS, CDR2 YFSETQ. The CDR3 extends over 16 amino acids. CDR3 nucleotide sequence: TGCGCCAGCAGCTTGGACAGGGACATAAGATCCTATGGCTACACCTTC. It is translated as CASSLDRDIRSYGYTF.

This rearrangement joins TRBV28 to TRBJ2-3; 9 positions agree with TRBD1. The CDR3 length is 16 residues. Unmatched junction bases numbered 11, after V lost 7 bases and J lost 3 bases. Germline V gene data show CDR1 as MDHEN and CDR2 as SYDVKM. CDR3 DNA: TGTGCCAGCAATAGCCCCGGACAGGGGATTACAGATACGCAGTATTTT. This encodes CASNSPGQGITDTQYF.

In its sample, this clone was seen once. J is TRBJ2-7 and V is TRBV18; 8 bases align to TRBD1. CDR1 and CDR2 (germline): KGHSH, LQKENI. The J segment lost 2 bases and the V segment lost 5 bases, leaving 5 bases of the junction unmatched. There are 14 residues in the CDR3. Written as DNA, the CDR3 is TGTGCCAGCTCATCGGGACAGGCCGCCTACGAGCAGTACTTC. Amino acid sequence: CASSSGQAAYEQYF.

This chain connects TRBV4-1 to TRBJ2-1; D may match TRBD1 or TRBD2 (6 bases each). The length of the CDR3 is 15 residues. Looked up from germline, CDR1 is MGHRA and CDR2 is YSYEKL. V was clipped by 4 bases and J by 7 bases, with 17 bases between them. The CDR3 DNA sequence: TGCGCCAGCAGCCGGGAACTAGGGGGGTTAAATGAGCAGTTCTTC. It yields the protein CASSRELGGLNEQFF.